These 25 T cell receptor beta chains were sequenced from one sample in a study of T cell responses to AZD1222 COVID-19 vaccine. Sequenced by immunoSEQ multiplex PCR; TCRdb stores in-frame clones only, minus some. Counted here are 95,000 to 130,000 clones, roughly 84% occurring once; the ten biggest clones make up 7.5%. The source material was peripheral blood, sampled on day 0 of AZD1222 vaccination. The receptors here all came from an adult in good health.

The chain joins TRBV28 to TRBJ1-2; TRBD1 agrees at 8 bases. J gave up 1 base and V 6 bases, and 4 bases lay outside the gene matches. The CDR3 consists of 14 residues. Germline CDR1 MDHEN, CDR2 SYDVKM. CDR3 loop: CASSTTGDNYGYTF. For the CDR3, the DNA is TGTGCCAGCAGCACGACAGGGGATAACTATGGCTACACCTTC.

The J gene is TRBJ1-3, the V gene TRBV30, with D maybe TRBD1 (6 bases). There are 14 residues in the CDR3. Germline V gives CDR1 GTSNPN, CDR2 SVGIG (reference sequence). Trimming took off 4 bases at V and 2 bases at J, with 12 bases between the two ends. This CDR3 is CAWMEGGPGNTIYF. The CDR3 DNA reads as TGTGCCTGGATGGAGGGGGGACCTGGAAACACCATATATTTT.

This chain uses TRBV28 with TRBJ1-1; possibly TRBD1 for D (5 bases). The CDR3 extends over 15 amino acids. V was cut by 3 bases and J by 5 bases, with 16 bases left in between. Germline V gene lookup returns CDR1 MDHEN and CDR2 SYDVKM. Here the CDR3 reads CASSLRGLGRTEAFF. For the CDR3, the DNA is TGTGCCAGCAGTTTGCGGGGCTTAGGTAGGACTGAAGCTTTCTTT.

The chain joins TRBV28 to TRBJ1-1; TRBD1 is a possible D gene (5 bases). In germline, CDR1 is MDHEN, CDR2 SYDVKM. V was pared by 8 bases and J by 5 bases, with 21 bases between. The length of the CDR3 is 15 residues. This CDR3 is CASVKGGTGGTEAFF. In nucleotides, the CDR3 is TGTGCCAGCGTCAAGGGAGGGACGGGCGGAACTGAAGCTTTCTTT.

The rearrangement joins TRBV19 to TRBJ2-7; no clear D. Trimming removed 2 bases at V and 2 bases at J, with 4 bases between. This CDR3 is built from 12 residues. The V gene's germline CDR1 is LNHDA and CDR2 SQIVND (reference sequence). The CDR3 sequence is CASSIPPYEQYF. CDR3 sequence (DNA): TGTGCCAGTAGTATACCCCCCTACGAGCAGTACTTC.

This clone was seen only a few times. The V and J genes are TRBV28 and TRBJ2-2; either TRBD1 or TRBD2 may supply D (5 bases each). This CDR3 is built from 16 residues. Germline values: CDR1 MDHEN, CDR2 SYDVKM. V shed 11 bases and J shed 7 bases, with 26 bases lying between them. The CDR3 sequence: CALQGAGTGLNGELFF. Written as DNA, the CDR3 is TGTGCCTTACAAGGGGCCGGGACCGGCCTTAACGGGGAGCTGTTTTTT.

The V and J genes are TRBV24-1 and TRBJ2-3; TRBD2 aligns across 8 bases. Per the germline V gene, CDR1 is KGHDR and CDR2 is SFDVKD. This CDR3 is 15 amino acids long. The junction had 4 bases not matched to a gene; V was cut back by 5 bases and J by 1 base. The DNA of the CDR3 is TGTGCCACCAGTGTCCCAGCGGGGGGCACAGATACGCAGTATTTT. It is translated as CATSVPAGGTDTQYF.

The rearrangement links TRBV9 to TRBJ2-3; 10 positions match TRBD1. The germline V gene has CDR1 SGDLS and CDR2 YYNGEE. The CDR3 totals 15 residues. V gave up 0 bases and J gave up 4 bases; unmatched junction bases: 2. The CDR3 DNA reads as TGTGCCAGCAGCGTAGACGGACAGGGGGCAGATACGCAGTATTTT. Translating gives CASSVDGQGADTQYF. The full variable domain, completed using reference TRBV9 and TRBJ2-3, is DSGVTQTPKHLITATGQRVTLRCSPRSGDLSVYWYQQSLDQGLQFLIQYYNGEERAKGNILERFSAQQFPDLHSELNLSSLELGDSALYFCASSVDGQGADTQYFGPGTRLTVL.

This clone was counted a single time. The chain joins TRBV24-1 to TRBJ2-3, with D possibly called TRBD1 or TRBD2 (6 bases each). CDR1 and CDR2 (germline): KGHDR, SFDVKD. This CDR3 has 15 residues. V shed 3 bases and J shed 6 bases, with 15 bases lying between them. This CDR3 is CATSDMGKGGDTQYF. The CDR3 DNA reads as TGTGCCACCAGTGATATGGGAAAAGGGGGGGATACGCAGTATTTT.

The chain couples TRBV7-2 to TRBJ1-2; 8 bases are a match to TRBD1. Germline V gene data show CDR1 as SGHTA and CDR2 as FQGNSA. The CDR3 sequence is 16 residues long. V lost 4 bases to trimming and J lost 6 bases; unmatched junction nucleotides: 13. CDR3 in amino acids: CASSSGLAGGWDGYTF. CDR3 bases: TGTGCCAGCAGCTCCGGATTAGCAGGGGGCTGGGATGGCTACACCTTC.

The V and J genes are TRBV19 and TRBJ1-4; 9 bases map to TRBD1. Germline-derived CDR1 and CDR2 are LNHDA and SQIVND (reference sequence). The CDR3 totals 18 residues. The trim removed 6 bases at V and 8 bases at J, leaving 19 bases unmatched. Here the CDR3 DNA reads TGTGCCAGTAGCCAGCGGACCGGGACAGGGAACTTCTACGAAAAACTGTTTTTT. This encodes CASSQRTGTGNFYEKLFF.

This rearrangement joins TRBV29-1 to TRBJ1-1, with unresolved D. The CDR3 has 15 amino acids. From germline, CDR1 is SQVTM and CDR2 ANQGSEA. V lost 3 bases and J lost 4, with 18 bases in between. CDR3 DNA: TGCAGCGTTGATGGTGTGGGGAGTCAAAGCACTGAAGCTTTCTTT. Translation: CSVDGVGSQSTEAFF. The complete variable domain, with remaining parts taken from reference TRBV29-1 and TRBJ1-1, reads SAVISQKPSRDICQRGTSLTIQCQVDSQVTMMFWYRQQPGQSLTLIATANQGSEATYESGFVIDKFPISRPNLTFSTLTVSNMSPEDSSIYLCSVDGVGSQSTEAFFGQGTRLTVV.

The chain is built from TRBV19 and TRBJ2-3, with 10 bases fitting TRBD1. CDR3 size: 15 residues. The germline V gene encodes CDR1 LNHDA and CDR2 SQIVND (reference sequence). J gave up 7 bases and V 4 bases, and 8 bases lay outside the gene matches. The CDR3: CASSTPDRGRNTQYF. CDR3 coding DNA: TGTGCCAGTAGTACCCCCGACAGGGGGCGGAATACGCAGTATTTT.

CDR3 nucleotide sequence: TGTGCCAGTAGTATAGATCAAGAAGGGGTGAAGGCTGAAGCTTTCTTT. Translation: CASSIDQEGVKAEAFF. The chain combines TRBV19 with TRBJ1-1, with D maybe TRBD1 (5 bases). Germline CDR1 reads LNHDA; CDR2 reads SQIVND (reference sequence). This CDR3 has 16 amino acids. Trimming took 0 bases from V and 6 from J, leaving 17 bases between them.

The rearrangement links TRBV30 to TRBJ2-5; D is unresolved. The CDR3 runs 11 residues. The germline CDR1 and CDR2 sequences are GTSNPN and SVGIG (reference sequence). V was cut by 2 bases and J by 12 bases, with 13 bases left in between. CDR3 sequence reads: CAWSQINLEYF. The DNA of the CDR3 is TGTGCCTGGAGTCAAATTAACCTAGAGTACTTC.

The genes are TRBV28 and TRBJ1-1; no firm D call. Per germline, CDR1 MDHEN and CDR2 SYDVKM. The CDR3 is 13 amino acids. Trimming stripped 5 bases from V and 4 bases from J, with 11 bases between. The CDR3 sequence is CASSPQVITEAFF. The CDR3, as DNA: TGTGCCAGCAGTCCCCAGGTGATCACTGAAGCTTTCTTT.

V gene TRBV28 combines with J gene TRBJ2-7; 10 bases fit TRBD2. V was pared by 7 bases and J by 6 bases, with 6 bases of the junction left unmatched. CDR3 length: 13 residues. From germline, CDR1 is MDHEN and CDR2 SYDVKM. The CDR3 sequence: CASIVAGGSEQYF. The CDR3 coding sequence is TGTGCCAGCATTGTAGCGGGAGGATCCGAGCAGTACTTC.

CDR3 sequence: CASSSPQRSSYNEQFF. CDR3 nucleotides: TGTGCCAGCAGTTCGCCCCAAAGGAGCTCCTACAATGAGCAGTTCTTC. The V call is TRBV27, the J call TRBJ2-1; D unclear. Germline assignment: CDR1 MNHEY and CDR2 SMNVEV (reference sequence). Trimming left V 4 bases short and J 0 bases short, with 13 bases between. The CDR3 is made up of 16 amino acids.

The CDR3 is CASSLILGVGGYTF. CDR3 nucleotides: TGTGCCAGCAGCTTGATTCTGGGAGTGGGCGGCTACACCTTC. The chain employs TRBV5-6 and TRBJ1-2, with D unclear. V dropped 1 base and J dropped 8 bases, with 15 bases sitting between them. Germline V lookup: CDR1 SGHDT, CDR2 YYEEEE. This CDR3 spans 14 amino acids.

The chain employs TRBV2 and TRBJ2-2; 8 positions match TRBD1. CDR1 is SNHLY, CDR2 FYNNEI, per germline. V shed 6 bases, J shed 1 base, and the junction held 4 bases outside the gene matches. The CDR3 covers 15 residues. The CDR3 protein is CASRVDRGNTGELFF. DNA for the CDR3: TGTGCCAGCAGGGTAGACAGGGGGAACACCGGGGAGCTGTTTTTT.

This clone was recorded only once. V usage is TRBV28 and J usage is TRBJ2-5; 9 nucleotides match TRBD1. V lost 5 bases and J lost 5; bases outside the gene matches: 9. Germline CDR1 and CDR2: MDHEN and SYDVKM. This CDR3 is built from 15 residues. CDR3: CASSVHRGRYETQYF. CDR3 bases: TGTGCCAGCAGTGTCCACAGGGGGCGGTATGAGACCCAGTACTTC.

The CDR3 DNA follows: TGTGCCAGCTCTACCGACAGTCTAGAGACCCAGTACTTC. As protein: CASSTDSLETQYF. This chain joins TRBV18 and TRBJ2-5; the D gene is possibly TRBD1 (5 bases). The CDR3 contains 13 residues. V was pared by 6 bases and J by 4 bases, with 12 bases between. Germline values: CDR1 KGHSH, CDR2 LQKENI.

This clone was picked up one time. The genes are TRBV20-1 and TRBJ1-2, with D tentatively TRBD1 (5 bases). CDR1 and CDR2 (germline): DFQATT, SNEGSKA (reference sequence). This CDR3 has 11 amino acids. Trimming took 6 bases from V and 6 from J, leaving 11 bases between them. CDR3 amino acids: CSAQGRDGYTF. CDR3 DNA sequence: TGCAGTGCGCAAGGCAGGGATGGCTACACCTTC.

This chain joins TRBV28 and TRBJ2-7; perhaps TRBD2 as D (5 bases). The CDR3 runs to 14 residues. The V end lost 4 bases, the J end lost 2 bases, and 12 bases lay between the germline ends. Germline loops: CDR1 MDHEN, CDR2 SYDVKM. DNA for the CDR3: TGTGCCAGCAGTTCCCTAGCCGGGGCCTACGAGCAGTACTTC. Translating gives CASSSLAGAYEQYF.

The chain uses TRBV7-2 and TRBJ2-7; unclear D gene. The length of the CDR3 is 11 residues. Germline V gene data show CDR1 as SGHTA and CDR2 as FQGNSA. V lost 5 bases, J lost 7 bases, and 9 bases lay in between. The CDR3 DNA follows: TGTGCCAGCAGCCTTCGTGGGGAGCAGTACTTC. Amino acids: CASSLRGEQYF.